This T cell receptor beta chain appears in the sequencing data of a study of T cells in women clearing cervical HPV infection. As for this clone: The read falls 3 residues short of the CDR3 end, and the missing part is taken from the germline J gene.

Libraries were prepared by immunoSEQ multiplex PCR; TCRdb keeps only in-frame clonotypes and omits some of them. The sample table sets out under 25,000 clones. Germline V gene lookup returns CDR1 SGHRS and CDR2 YFSETQ. This CDR3 has 14 amino acids. V was shortened by 7 bases and J by 5 bases, with 15 bases between the two germline ends. The TCR sequence derives from a woman between 18 and 69 years old with a cervical HPV16 infection that either progressed to CIN3+ or cleared (not recorded which). The chain uses TRBV5-1 and TRBJ1-4, with D unclear. Sample: blood buffy coat. The CDR3 DNA, read in part, is TGCGCCAGCGGTTTCCCCGGAGCGAATGAAAAA. Protein: CASGFPGANEK. The entire CDR3 sequence reads CASGFPGANEKLFF.